The subject of this entry is one T cell receptor (beta chain). Germline V CDR1 and CDR2: SEHNR, FQNEAQ (reference sequence). This CDR3 is 15 amino acids long. Between the trimmed V and J ends, which lost 5 bases and 5 bases, there was a span of 15 bases. TCRdb processed the 5' RACE reads anew with MiXCR; each CDR3 protein has one entry. The data hold roughly 120,000 distinct CDR3 sequences, with over 9% observed a single time. The data originate from a study of spatial heterogeneity in lung cancer. Noted time point: blood at routine non-recurrence follow-up after resection. Unsorted whole RNA from tumor, nontumor lung or frozen PBMC underwent sequencing.

This TCR was sampled from a male donor with early-stage non-small cell lung cancer. V usage is TRBV7-9 and J usage is TRBJ2-2, with a possible D match to TRBD1 (5 bases). The specimen comprised PBMCs, sampled at follow-up. The CDR3 nucleotides are TGTGCCAGCAGCCCTCCAGGGTTAACAACCGGGGAGCTGTTTTTT. The encoded protein is CASSPPGLTTGELFF.